These 32 T cell receptor beta chains were all obtained from the same sample, sequenced in a study of cytomegalovirus exposure and HLA in healthy donors. 60 Vbeta and 13 Jbeta primers were used in PCR. Some clones are missing from TCRdb's copy, which holds only in-frame ones; the method was immunoSEQ multiplex PCR. The sample has roughly 69,000 clones; roughly 70% are singletons. Sample: PBMCs. The receptors stem from a male donor in good health and CMV-seropositive.

The genes are TRBV11-2 and TRBJ1-4, with unresolved D. Per the germline V gene, CDR1 is SGHAT and CDR2 is FQNNGV. This CDR3 has 15 amino acids. The V gene lost 2 bases and the J gene lost 1 base, with 8 bases spanning the gap. CDR3 loop: CASSLSAGTNEKLFF. For the CDR3, the DNA is TGTGCCAGCAGCTTATCGGCAGGAACTAATGAAAAACTGTTTTTT.

This clone has more than one count but fewer than ten. This sequence joins TRBV5-1 and TRBJ2-7; 7 bases fit TRBD1. V lost 2 bases, J lost 1 base, and 6 bases stayed unmatched. The CDR3 has 15 amino acids. CDR1 is SGHRS, CDR2 YFSETQ, per germline. The CDR3 reads CASSFDGTESYEQYF. The DNA for the CDR3 is TGCGCCAGCAGCTTTGACGGGACAGAGTCCTACGAGCAGTACTTC.

The chain recombines TRBV5-1 with TRBJ2-1; the match to TRBD1 covers 11 bases. The CDR3 loop spans 18 amino acids. Unmatched junction bases numbered 13, after V lost 1 base and J lost 7 bases. From germline, CDR1 is SGHRS and CDR2 YFSETQ. The CDR3 bases are TGCGCCAGCAGCTTGACCTTTACTGGACAGGGGGCCCAGAATGAGCAGTTCTTC. It specifies CASSLTFTGQGAQNEQFF.

This chain uses TRBV7-9 with TRBJ2-1; 11 bases align to TRBD2. Germline V gene data show CDR1 as SEHNR and CDR2 as FQNEAQ (reference sequence). Losses at the gene ends were 5 bases for V and 5 bases for J; bases not matched to a gene: 11. The CDR3 runs 17 residues. The chain's CDR3 is CASSVTGPSGRNNEQFF. For the CDR3, the DNA is TGTGCCAGCAGCGTGACGGGGCCTAGCGGGAGGAACAATGAGCAGTTCTTC. Complete variable domain (other parts from reference TRBV7-9 and TRBJ2-1): DTGVSQNPRHKITKRGQNVTFRCDPISEHNRLYWYRQTLGQGPEFLTYFQNEAQLEKSRLLSDRFSAERPKGSFSTLEIQRTEQGDSAMYLCASSVTGPSGRNNEQFFGPGTRLTVL.

The chain employs TRBV18 and TRBJ2-4, with a possible D match to TRBD1 (5 bases). CDR3 length: 16 residues. Per germline, CDR1 KGHSH and CDR2 LQKENI. The V gene lost 0 bases and the J gene lost 0 bases, with 9 bases spanning the gap. The CDR3 loop reads CASSPPTGLAKNIQYF. The CDR3 DNA reads as TGTGCCAGCTCACCACCTACAGGTCTAGCCAAAAACATTCAGTACTTC.

This clone was recorded a few times. The rearrangement links TRBV5-6 to TRBJ2-5; 7 bases are shared with TRBD1. Losses at the gene ends were 4 bases for V and 6 bases for J; bases not matched to a gene: 9. Germline assignment: CDR1 SGHDT and CDR2 YYEEEE. The length of the CDR3 is 14 residues. CDR3 sequence reads: CASSHYRGGKTQYF. The CDR3 DNA reads TGTGCCAGCAGCCACTACAGGGGTGGAAAGACCCAGTACTTC.

The V call is TRBV2, the J call TRBJ2-2; D not certain. Trimming left V 4 bases short and J 2 bases short, with 5 bases between. The CDR3 has 13 amino acids. Germline V CDR1 and CDR2: SNHLY, FYNNEI. CDR3 residues: CASSGQNTGELFF. Here the CDR3 DNA reads TGTGCCAGCAGTGGACAAAACACCGGGGAGCTGTTTTTT.

The J gene is TRBJ2-7, the V gene TRBV30; 11 bases are shared with TRBD2. Germline V lookup: CDR1 GTSNPN, CDR2 SVGIG (reference sequence). The CDR3 has 14 residues. V gave up 1 base and J gave up 7 bases; unmatched junction bases: 6. CDR3 amino acids: CAWSALAGVYEQYF. The CDR3, as DNA: TGTGCCTGGAGTGCACTAGCGGGAGTTTATGAGCAGTACTTC.

This chain joins TRBV11-2 and TRBJ2-2, with TRBD2 identical over 9 bases. V gave up 3 bases and J gave up 5 bases; unmatched junction bases: 7. The germline CDR1 and CDR2 sequences are SGHAT and FQNNGV. The CDR3 totals 16 residues. The CDR3 DNA sequence: TGTGCCAGCAGCTTTAGGCGGGAGGGAAATACCGGGGAGCTGTTTTTT. Translated, it gives CASSFRREGNTGELFF. Looking up the rest from reference TRBV11-2 and TRBJ2-2 gives the full variable domain: EAGVAQSPRYKIIEKRQSVAFWCNPISGHATLYWYQQILGQGPKLLIQFQNNGVVDDSQLPKDRFSAERLKGVDSTLKIQPAKLEDSAVYLCASSFRREGNTGELFFGEGSRLTVL.

The rearrangement uses TRBV19 and TRBJ2-1, with D tentatively TRBD1 (6 bases). From germline, CDR1 is LNHDA and CDR2 SQIVND (reference sequence). The CDR3 sequence is 14 residues long. Trimming stripped 5 bases from V and 8 bases from J, with 16 bases between. The CDR3 DNA follows: TGTGCCAGTAGTTTACAGGGCCCTGGCGATGAGCAGTTCTTC. It encodes CASSLQGPGDEQFF.

In its sample, this clone was seen a few times. The V gene is TRBV18, the J gene TRBJ2-3, with 8 bases that match TRBD1. Germline V gene sequence: CDR1 KGHSH, CDR2 LQKENI. The V gene end was trimmed by 2 bases and the J gene end by 4 bases; junction bases not matched to a gene: 8. The CDR3 extends over 16 amino acids. The CDR3 DNA follows: TGTGCCAGCTCACCAAGCACCAGGGGGCCGGCAGATACGCAGTATTTT. This translates into CASSPSTRGPADTQYF. The full variable domain, completed using reference TRBV18 and TRBJ2-3, is NAGVMQNPRHLVRRRGQEARLRCSPMKGHSHVYWYRQLPEEGLKFMVYLQKENIIDESGMPKERFSAEFPKEGPSILRIQQVVRGDSAAYFCASSPSTRGPADTQYFGPGTRLTVL.

This CDR3 reads CASSFPSGDSYNEQFF. The DNA for the CDR3 is TGTGCCAGCAGCTTCCCTAGCGGGGATTCCTACAATGAGCAGTTCTTC. The J gene is TRBJ2-1, the V gene TRBV13, with 9 bases fitting TRBD2. The CDR3 spans 16 residues. J was trimmed by 1 base and V by 3 bases; bases with no gene match: 4. In germline, CDR1 is PRHDT, CDR2 FYEKMQ (reference sequence).

The rearrangement uses TRBV6-5 and TRBJ2-3; D gene ambiguous. The CDR3 runs 13 residues. Germline CDR1 is MNHEY and CDR2 is SVGAGI. Trimming shortened V by 4 bases and J by 3 bases, and 8 bases separated the two germline ends. CDR3 DNA: TGTGCCAGCAGTTCCGCCGGGACAGATACGCAGTATTTT. This codes for CASSSAGTDTQYF.

The J gene is TRBJ1-1, the V gene TRBV18; possible D gene TRBD1, 5 bases. Trimming cost V 3 bases and J 0 bases, with 14 bases left between them. The CDR3 is 16 amino acids. The V gene's germline CDR1 is KGHSH and CDR2 LQKENI. The DNA for the CDR3 is TGTGCCAGCTCACCGCTTAGCGGGGGGGTGAACACTGAAGCTTTCTTT. It codes for CASSPLSGGVNTEAFF.

The CDR3 DNA sequence: TGTGCCAGCAGCAACACAGAACAAGAGACCCAGTACTTC. It yields the protein CASSNTEQETQYF. The gene calls are TRBV5-4 and TRBJ2-5; the D is unclear. CDR1 and CDR2 from the germline V gene are SGHNT and YYREEE (reference sequence). This CDR3 has 13 amino acids. The V and J ends lost 4 bases and 2 bases respectively, with 9 bases between them. Full variable domain (missing parts from reference TRBV5-4 and TRBJ2-5): ETGVTQSPTHLIKTRGQQVTLRCSSQSGHNTVSWYQQALGQGPQFIFQYYREEENGRGNFPPRFSGLQFPNYSSELNVNALELDDSALYLCASSNTEQETQYFGPGTRLLVL.

About this clone itself: The junction does not match germline at one end; this may be a read error. The V call is TRBV7-9, the J call TRBJ2-2; 8 bases map to TRBD2. This CDR3 is 15 amino acids long. Germline assignment: CDR1 SEHNR and CDR2 FQNEAQ (reference sequence). The CDR3 loop is CSSSAGLVGTGELFF. DNA of the CDR3: TGTTCCAGCAGCGCGGGACTAGTAGGGACCGGGGAGCTGTTTTTT. Together with reference TRBV7-9 and TRBJ2-2, the CDR3 gives the full variable domain: DTGVSQNPRHKITKRGQNVTFRCDPISEHNRLYWYRQTLGQGPEFLTYFQNEAQLEKSRLLSDRFSAERPKGSFSTLEIQRTEQGDSAMYLCSSSAGLVGTGELFFGEGSRLTVL.

The chain carries TRBV5-4 and TRBJ2-1; the match to TRBD2 covers 8 bases. The CDR3 runs to 15 residues. The germline gives CDR1 SGHNT, CDR2 YYREEE (reference sequence). Trimming removed 1 base from V and 4 bases from J; junction bases left unmatched: 4. CDR3 loop: CASSLSGGGYNEQFF. DNA for the CDR3: TGTGCCAGCAGCTTGTCCGGCGGGGGGTACAATGAGCAGTTCTTC.

This clone was detected a few times. V gene TRBV29-1 combines with J gene TRBJ1-2, with a tentative D call TRBD1 (5 bases). With 4 bases removed from V and 6 bases from J, the gap between germline ends came to 12 bases. The CDR3 totals 12 residues. The germline CDR1 and CDR2 sequences are SQVTM and ANQGSEA. The CDR3, as DNA: TGCAGCGTTGCGACCCTCAGGGATGGCTACACCTTC. This sequence encodes CSVATLRDGYTF.

This chain uses TRBV12-5 with TRBJ2-7; 12 bases agree with TRBD2. The germline CDR1 and CDR2 sequences are LGHNT and FRNRAP. Trimming cost V 1 base and J 3 bases; bases outside gene matches: 1. CDR3 length: 15 amino acids. DNA for the CDR3: TGTGCTAGTGGTTTGGGACTAGCGGGAGTCTACGAGCAGTACTTC. Protein: CASGLGLAGVYEQYF.

This clone showed up just once. The rearrangement joins TRBV2 to TRBJ2-3; D might be TRBD2 (6 bases). V dropped 8 bases and J dropped 3 bases, with 15 bases sitting between them. The CDR3 is made up of 14 amino acids. CDR1 and CDR2 (germline): SNHLY, FYNNEI. The CDR3 here is CASLRNSGTDTQYF. The CDR3 DNA reads TGTGCCAGCCTGCGAAATAGCGGTACAGATACGCAGTATTTT.

This clone was detected only a few times. The chain combines TRBV7-9 with TRBJ2-3; 10 bases map to TRBD2. Germline trimming cut 5 bases from V and 6 bases from J; bases unmatched to any gene: 14. The CDR3 has 17 residues. Germline V CDR1 and CDR2: SEHNR, FQNEAQ (reference sequence). CDR3 DNA sequence: TGTGCCAGCAGCGGAATTAGCGGGGGGTCCAACTTCGATACGCAGTATTTT. It specifies CASSGISGGSNFDTQYF.

The chain couples TRBV19 to TRBJ2-2; D is unclear. V was clipped by 4 bases and J by 5 bases, with 5 bases between them. This CDR3 has 12 amino acids. Germline CDR1 reads LNHDA; CDR2 reads SQIVND (reference sequence). The CDR3, as DNA: TGTGCCAGTAGTACCCCGACCGGGGAGCTGTTTTTT. This gives the protein CASSTPTGELFF.

This sequence joins TRBV7-6 and TRBJ2-1, with 10 nucleotides matching TRBD2. The CDR3 runs to 14 residues. With V trimmed by 6 bases and J by 7 bases, 6 bases remained unmatched. Per the germline V gene, CDR1 is SGHVS and CDR2 is FNYEAQ. The CDR3 nucleotides read TGTGCCAGCAGGCCTCTAGCGGGAGCTAATGAGCAGTTCTTC. Its protein is CASRPLAGANEQFF.

This chain joins TRBV30 and TRBJ2-6; D remains ambiguous. Germline loops: CDR1 GTSNPN, CDR2 SVGIG (reference sequence). The CDR3 spans 15 residues. Trimming took off 0 bases at V and 0 bases at J, with 6 bases between the two ends. This CDR3 reads CAWSVRSSGANVLTF. The DNA of the CDR3 is TGTGCCTGGAGTGTACGCAGCTCTGGGGCCAACGTCCTGACTTTC.

The chain links TRBV6-1 to TRBJ2-7, with TRBD1 matching 8 bases. V shed 6 bases and J 1 base; nucleotides not matched to a gene: 8. The CDR3 consists of 15 residues. The germline gives CDR1 MNHNS, CDR2 SASEGT. The CDR3 DNA is TGTGCCAGCAGGGTCGGACAGGGCCCATCCTACGAGCAGTACTTC. It translates to CASRVGQGPSYEQYF.

In its sample, this clone was seen a few times. The chain joins TRBV7-9 to TRBJ1-6; 7 nucleotides line up with TRBD1. V lost 3 bases, J lost 7 bases, and 6 bases stayed unmatched. Germline CDR1 SEHNR, CDR2 FQNEAQ (reference sequence). The CDR3 runs to 15 residues. The CDR3 region is CASSLRGGANSPLHF. CDR3 DNA: TGTGCCAGCAGCTTGAGAGGGGGCGCGAATTCACCCCTCCACTTT.

The chain uses TRBV7-7 and TRBJ2-2; 10 nucleotides agree with TRBD2. The CDR3 has 18 residues. The V segment lost 1 base and the J segment 7 bases; nucleotides outside the gene matches: 12. CDR1 is SSHAT, CDR2 FNYEAQ, per germline (reference sequence). CDR3 coding DNA: TGTGCCAGCAGCTTAGGTCCAGCGGGAGGGCGTAGCGGCGGGGAGCTGTTTTTT. This sequence encodes CASSLGPAGGRSGGELFF. Together with reference TRBV7-7 and TRBJ2-2, the CDR3 gives the full variable domain: GAGVSQSPRYKVTKRGQDVTLRCDPISSHATLYWYQQALGQGPEFLTYFNYEAQPDKSGLPSDRFSAERPEGSISTLTIQRTEQRDSAMYRCASSLGPAGGRSGGELFFGEGSRLTVL.

The chain recombines TRBV7-3 with TRBJ2-4; 12 bases fit TRBD2. V shed 3 bases and J 9 bases; nucleotides not matched to a gene: 3. This CDR3 spans 14 amino acids. Germline lookup yields CDR1 SGHTA and CDR2 FQGTGA. The CDR3 here is CASSLELAGGIQYF. CDR3 nucleotides: TGTGCCAGCAGCTTGGAACTAGCGGGAGGCATTCAGTACTTC.

This clone turned up a few times. The chain has TRBV6-1 and TRBJ1-2, with D unresolved. V was trimmed by 1 base and J by 7 bases, leaving 16 bases between them. CDR1 is MNHNS, CDR2 SASEGT, per germline. This CDR3 has 15 residues. The CDR3 is CASSEVKQSVLGYTF. The CDR3 DNA follows: TGTGCCAGCAGTGAAGTGAAACAGTCGGTTCTTGGCTACACCTTC.

The chain uses TRBV27 and TRBJ1-5; 9 positions agree with TRBD1. From germline, CDR1 is MNHEY and CDR2 SMNVEV (reference sequence). The CDR3 spans 14 residues. J gave up 6 bases and V 5 bases, and 5 bases lay outside the gene matches. The CDR3 bases are TGTGCCAGCAGTCTTGGACAGGGGTCTCAGCCCCAGCATTTT. This gives the protein CASSLGQGSQPQHF.

The gene calls are TRBV5-1 and TRBJ1-5; no clear D gene. CDR1 is SGHRS and CDR2 is YFSETQ in the germline V gene. The CDR3 consists of 15 residues. The V end was cut by 2 bases, the J end by 1 base, with 10 bases between. CDR3 residues: CASSFSSDSNQPQHF. CDR3 bases: TGCGCCAGCAGCTTTTCCAGCGACAGCAATCAGCCCCAGCATTTT.

V and J are TRBV11-3 and TRBJ1-5, with D maybe TRBD1 (5 bases). Germline V lookup: CDR1 SGHNT, CDR2 YENEEA. V dropped 4 bases and J dropped 0 bases, with 13 bases sitting between them. The CDR3 contains 16 residues. The CDR3 loop reads CASSCGTQDSNQPQHF. CDR3 nucleotide sequence: TGTGCCAGCAGCTGCGGGACTCAGGATAGCAATCAGCCCCAGCATTTT.